This TCR beta chain was sequenced in a study of T-cell memory formation after mild COVID-19 (dated by TCRdb to about 2021). At the level of the whole study: TCR sequence clusters from the two donors were largely donor specific. T-cell clones expanding and contracting after mild COVID-19 in a couple of donors were tracked by longitudinal TCRalpha and TCRbeta repertoire sequencing. Two young, previously healthy adult volunteers, one female and one male, were included in the cohort. Results and caveats for the whole study, not just this receptor: The second-wave clones that peaked on day 37 were not confirmed to be SARS-CoV-2 specific. Some responding clones were found in pre-infection memory, which suggests that pre-existing cross-reactive memory T cells took part in the SARS-CoV-2 response. Clones contracting from day 15 to 85 had balanced CD4/CD8 phenotypes, while a second wave expanding from day 15 to 37 was biased towards CD4+. Only two mild cases were covered in the study, and larger cohorts including severe cases with pre-infection samples were considered necessary. Contracting CD4+ clones turned up mainly in the CM and EM memory subsets, whereas EMRA was where CD8+ clones were enriched.

There are a few counts of this clonotype. Its target antigen remains unknown. Nothing much larger sits one base from this clone, and base qualities are not available. Ficoll-Paque density gradient centrifugation was used to isolate PBMCs. Taken from the germline V gene, the CDR1 and CDR2 loops are KGHSH and LQKENI. V loses 3 bases at its end and J loses 5 bases; junction bases beyond the gene matches: 3. Inclusive of the bounding cysteine and phenylalanine, the CDR3 is 14 residues long. Only the CDR3 region is kept as DNA, spanning 42 bases read in frame from base 1. The data were produced on an Illumina NovaSeq 6000. Using 5'RACE with constant-segment primers, TCRalpha and TCRbeta cDNA libraries were constructed, with sample barcodes and unique molecular identifiers added in the process. RNA was extracted from every sample with Trizol reagent. Amplification of the libraries took two PCR steps, and the second step added a second sample barcode plus Illumina TruSeq adapters. Libraries were sequenced on an Illumina NovaSeq with 2 x 150 bp paired-end reads. The authors' analysis ran thus. Demultiplexing of reads and collapsing into UMI-guided consensus sequences were performed with migec v1.2.7. With mixcr v2.1.11, UMI consensuses were aligned to TRA and TRB V and J templates and assembled into clonotypes. A clonotype was counted as expanded or contracted only when both edgeR and NoisET called the clonotype significant, with the noise models trained on biological replicates. For edgeR calls, the cutoffs were a false discovery rate-adjusted p below 0.01 and a log2 fold-change threshold of 1. As an exploratory analysis of dynamics, max-normalized trajectories of the 1000 most abundant clonotypes were examined by PCA with hierarchical clustering. Separately sequenced CD4+ and CD8+ repertoires were used to assign the CD4 or CD8 phenotype of responding clones. TCRdb reworked the public reads: Q25 trimming with fastp, MiXCR clone assembly, productive beta chains retained. Rows merge per CDR3 protein into single entries with the most common DNA and genes. What appears here as the V and J calls and clone size reflects TCRdb's work, not the paper's. The sample yields nearly 350,000 distinct CDR3 sequences; approximately 13% were counted once. About a fifth of the sample rests with the top ten.

This TCR was sampled from a man between 18 and 29 years old who had mild COVID-19 (a few samples of this study predate the infection). The sample titles of this study are shuffled in the database, so cell type and time point are left out; the donor was told from shared clones. Source material: PBMCs or a T cell subset sorted from them (not recorded which). The V and J segments used are TRBV18 and TRBJ2-1; 8 nucleotides in the junction match TRBD2. Here is the DNA: TGTGCCAGCTCACCTTGGCGGGGGGACAATGAGCAGTTCTTC. Its translation reads: CASSPWRGDNEQFF.